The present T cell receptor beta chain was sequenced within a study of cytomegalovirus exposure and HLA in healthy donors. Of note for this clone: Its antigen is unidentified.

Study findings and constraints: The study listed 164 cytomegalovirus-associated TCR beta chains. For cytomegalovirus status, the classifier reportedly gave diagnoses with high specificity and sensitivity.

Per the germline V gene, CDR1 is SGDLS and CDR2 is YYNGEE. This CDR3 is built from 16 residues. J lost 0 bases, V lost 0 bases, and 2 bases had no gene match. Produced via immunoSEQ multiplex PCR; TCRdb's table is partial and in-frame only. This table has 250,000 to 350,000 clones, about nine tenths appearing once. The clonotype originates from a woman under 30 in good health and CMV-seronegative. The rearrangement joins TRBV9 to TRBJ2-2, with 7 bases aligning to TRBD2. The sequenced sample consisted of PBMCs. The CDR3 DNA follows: TGTGCCAGCAGCGTAGGGACTAGGACGAACACCGGGGAGCTGTTTTTT. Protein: CASSVGTRTNTGELFF.